This T cell receptor beta chain stems from a study of control samples from healthy donors and cancer patients. CDR1 MGHDK and CDR2 SYGVNS come from the germline V gene. Deletions cut 6 bases from V and 7 bases from J, with 27 bases between. There are 17 residues in the CDR3. Produced via immunoSEQ multiplex PCR; TCRdb's table is partial and in-frame only. The data show 100,000 or so clones, with about 89% seen just once and under 10% held by the top ten. The J gene is TRBJ1-2, the V gene TRBV25-1; TRBD1 is a possible D gene (5 bases). The receptor was isolated from a man aged 30-40 years in good health. The specimen was blood. The DNA for the CDR3 is TGTGCCAGCAGCGGTCTTATGGCGCCAGGGTGGGGTAGTGGCTACACCTTC. It is translated as CASSGLMAPGWGSGYTF.